The rows below give T cell receptor beta chains drawn from one sample of a study of blood T cell repertoires in COVID-19. Libraries were prepared by immunoSEQ multiplex PCR; TCRdb keeps only in-frame clonotypes and omits some of them. The sample yields 350,000 to 550,000 clones, approximately 90% seen once. The sample taken for sequencing was PBMCs or T cells enriched from blood (not recorded which). These receptors were taken from a woman aged 18-30 years with acute COVID-19. Each CDR3 is given with its conserved first and last residue. Each record gives: clone size, J gene, V gene, D gene, CDR3 protein, CDR3 DNA. D genes are given only for firm matches. Some rows mark clone size as missing; the rest say once, few, many or name a class of expanded clone.

NA TRBJ2-1 TRBV4-1 NA CASSRSRSDNEQFF TGCGCCAGCAGCCGGAGTCGTTCAGACAATGAGCAGTTCTTC
NA TRBJ1-1 TRBV27 NA CASSSRGGRMNTEAFF TGTGCCAGCAGTTCACGGGGGGGACGAATGAACACTGAAGCTTTCTTT
NA TRBJ1-2 TRBV18 NA CASSPTGVGSYGYTF TGTGCCAGCTCACCAACAGGAGTGGGATCCTATGGCTACACCTTC
NA TRBJ1-4 TRBV20-1 NA CSAMREKLFF TGCAGTGCTATGAGGGAAAAACTGTTTTTT
NA TRBJ2-7 TRBV27 NA CASQPIRGTYEQYF TGTGCCAGTCAGCCCATCCGGGGGACCTACGAGCAGTACTTC
few TRBJ2-2 TRBV27 TRBD2 CASSHWTSGLWDTGELFF TGTGCCAGCAGCCACTGGACTAGCGGCCTCTGGGACACCGGGGAGCTGTTTTTT
NA TRBJ2-1 TRBV5-1 TRBD2 CASSPDSGGPYNEQFF TGCGCCAGCAGCCCGGATAGCGGGGGACCCTACAATGAGCAGTTCTTC
NA TRBJ2-2 TRBV4-1 NA CASSQEDGMRTGELFF TGCGCCAGCAGCCAAGAAGACGGGATGCGCACCGGGGAGCTGTTTTTT
NA TRBJ1-6 TRBV5-4 NA CASSWGGRSDSYNSPLHF TGTGCCAGCAGCTGGGGGGGCCGCTCAGACTCCTATAATTCACCCCTCCACTTT
NA TRBJ2-7 TRBV30 TRBD2 CAWLTSGSIVQYF TGTGCCTGGCTTACTAGCGGGAGTATAGTGCAGTACTTC
once TRBJ2-5 TRBV6-5 NA CASSTQVGETQYF TGTGCCAGCAGCACACAGGTTGGAGAGACCCAGTACTTC
NA TRBJ1-5 TRBV4-3 TRBD1 CASSPGQGNQPQHF TGCGCCAGCAGCCCCGGACAGGGGAATCAGCCCCAGCATTTT
NA TRBJ2-7 TRBV5-4 NA CASSLAAGTYEQYF TGTGCCAGCAGCTTGGCCGCCGGGACCTACGAGCAGTACTTC
NA TRBJ1-4 TRBV5-1 TRBD1 CASSLRATGTNEKLFF TGCGCCAGCAGCTTACGAGCGACAGGGACTAATGAAAAACTGTTTTTT
NA TRBJ2-3 TRBV7-2 TRBD1 CASSLAGTGGQDTQYF TGTGCCAGCAGCTTAGCGGGGACAGGGGGACAAGATACGCAGTATTTT
NA TRBJ2-2 TRBV12-3/TRBV12-4 NA CASSSYNTGELFF TGTGCCAGCAGTTCGTATAACACCGGGGAGCTGTTTTTT
NA TRBJ2-4 TRBV30 TRBD1 CAWSAPDRVAKNIQYF TGTGCCTGGAGTGCCCCCGACAGGGTAGCCAAAAACATTCAGTACTTC
NA TRBJ1-5 TRBV2 NA CASSEYGNQPQHF TGTGCCAGCAGTGAGTACGGGAATCAGCCCCAGCATTTT
NA TRBJ1-5 TRBV6-2/TRBV6-3 NA CASSTGGYGNQPQHF TGTGCCAGCAGTACGGGGGGGTATGGCAATCAGCCCCAGCATTTT
NA TRBJ1-2 TRBV18 TRBD1 CASSPVTTGTGGSYGYTF TGTGCCAGCTCACCAGTGACGACCGGGACAGGGGGCAGCTATGGCTACACCTTC
NA TRBJ1-5 TRBV28 TRBD1 CASSWDRAVQPQHF TGTGCCAGCAGTTGGGACAGGGCCGTTCAGCCCCAGCATTTT
NA TRBJ1-5 TRBV19 NA CASTGGGGLNQPQHF TGTGCCAGTACCGGTGGAGGAGGGTTAAATCAGCCCCAGCATTTT
NA TRBJ1-5 TRBV7-9 TRBD1 CASSATQQGAHQPQHF TGTGCCAGCAGCGCCACCCAACAGGGGGCGCATCAGCCCCAGCATTTT
NA TRBJ2-1 TRBV13 TRBD2 CASSLPLAGLSYNEQFF TGTGCCAGCAGCTTACCCCTAGCGGGCCTCTCCTACAATGAGCAGTTCTTC
NA TRBJ1-1 TRBV21-1 NA CASSKEERGREVGEAFF TGTGCCAGCAGCAAAGAGGAAAGGGGGCGAGAGGTCGGTGAAGCTTTCTTT
NA TRBJ1-5 TRBV4-1 NA CASSQERSNQPQHF TGCGCCAGCAGCCAAGAGAGGAGTAATCAGCCCCAGCATTTT
few TRBJ1-1 TRBV6-1 TRBD1 CASSETGGENTEAFF TGTGCCAGCAGTGAGACAGGGGGAGAGAACACTGAAGCTTTCTTT
NA TRBJ1-2 TRBV19 NA CASSSDMSGYTF TGTGCCAGTAGTTCCGACATGTCTGGCTACACCTTC
once TRBJ1-1 TRBV28 TRBD1 CASSLFEGAGTEAFF TGTGCCAGCAGTTTATTTGAGGGGGCAGGCACTGAAGCTTTCTTT
NA TRBJ2-1 TRBV28 TRBD1 CASSLQGDEQFF TGTGCCAGCAGTTTACAGGGGGACGAGCAGTTCTTC
once TRBJ2-1 TRBV5-6 NA CASRTTRDTDEQFF TGTGCCAGCAGGACGACTAGGGATACGGATGAGCAGTTCTTC
NA TRBJ2-2 TRBV5-4 NA CASSPQEYTGELFF TGTGCCAGCAGCCCACAGGAATACACCGGGGAGCTGTTTTTT
NA TRBJ2-7 TRBV11-2 NA CASSLAPGSREQYF TGTGCCAGCAGCTTAGCACCGGGGTCACGCGAGCAGTACTTC
once TRBJ2-1 TRBV9 NA CASSVGLDNEQFF TGTGCCAGCAGCGTAGGACTAGACAATGAGCAGTTCTTC
once TRBJ2-5 TRBV11-2 NA CASSLQGGPQETQYF TGTGCCAGCAGCTTGCAGGGGGGCCCACAAGAGACCCAGTACTTC
NA TRBJ1-2 TRBV19 NA CASSKERTVFYGYTF TGTGCCAGTAGTAAGGAAAGGACAGTTTTTTACGGCTACACCTTC
once TRBJ1-2 TRBV5-4 TRBD1 CASSFGGQANYGYTF TGTGCCAGCAGCTTTGGGGGACAGGCCAATTATGGCTACACCTTC
NA TRBJ2-3 TRBV11-2 NA CASSWGGTDTQYF TGTGCCAGCAGCTGGGGGGGCACAGATACGCAGTATTTT
NA TRBJ1-4 TRBV7-2 TRBD1 CASSLAAGTANEKLFF TGTGCCAGCAGCTTAGCGGCGGGGACAGCTAATGAAAAACTGTTTTTT
NA TRBJ1-3 TRBV6-5 NA CASAGLAGNTIYF TGTGCCAGCGCGGGGTTAGCTGGAAACACCATATATTTT
NA TRBJ1-6 TRBV3-1/TRBV3-2 NA CASSQEVRGLSPLHF TGTGCCAGCAGCCAAGAGGTTAGGGGGTTGTCACCCCTCCACTTT
NA TRBJ1-6 TRBV19 NA CASSIDPGNSPLHF TGTGCCAGTAGTATAGATCCGGGTAATTCACCCCTCCACTTT
NA TRBJ2-7 TRBV25-1 TRBD1 CASSEGQIFYEQYF TGTGCCAGCAGTGAGGGACAGATCTTCTACGAGCAGTACTTC
NA TRBJ2-1 TRBV19 NA CASSISSPNEQFF TGTGCCAGTAGTATATCTAGTCCCAATGAGCAGTTCTTC
NA TRBJ2-3 TRBV28 NA CASSADTQYF TGTGCCAGTTCTGCAGATACGCAGTATTTT